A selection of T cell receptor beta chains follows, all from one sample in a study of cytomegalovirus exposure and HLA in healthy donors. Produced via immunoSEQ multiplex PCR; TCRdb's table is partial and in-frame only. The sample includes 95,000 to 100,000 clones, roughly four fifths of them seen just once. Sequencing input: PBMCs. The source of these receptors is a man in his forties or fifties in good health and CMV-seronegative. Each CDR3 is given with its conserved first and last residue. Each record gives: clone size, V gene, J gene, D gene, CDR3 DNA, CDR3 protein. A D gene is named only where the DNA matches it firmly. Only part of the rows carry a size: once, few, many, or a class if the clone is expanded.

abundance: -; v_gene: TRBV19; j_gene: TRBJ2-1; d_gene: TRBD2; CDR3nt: TGTGCCAGTGCACTAGCGGGGGGGCGCGAGCAGTTCTTC; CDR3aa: CASALAGGREQFF
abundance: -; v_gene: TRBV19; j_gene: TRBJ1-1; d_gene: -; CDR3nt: TGTGCCTCCGGGGGGGGAATGAACACTGAAGCTTTCTTT; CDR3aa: CASGGGMNTEAFF
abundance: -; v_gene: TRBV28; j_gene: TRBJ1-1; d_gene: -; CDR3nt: TGTGCCGGGTGCGGGAGAGGAAATTCTGAAGCTTTCTTT; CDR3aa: CAGCGRGNSEAFF
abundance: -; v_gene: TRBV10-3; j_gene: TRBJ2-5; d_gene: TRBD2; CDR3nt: TGTGCCATTGGACTAGCGGGAGGGAAAGAGCAGTACTTC; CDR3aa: CAIGLAGGKEQYF
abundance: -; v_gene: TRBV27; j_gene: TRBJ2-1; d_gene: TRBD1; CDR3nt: TGTGCCAGCAGTTTAAGAGGGAGACAGGGATACAATGAGCAGTTCTTC; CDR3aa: CASSLRGRQGYNEQFF
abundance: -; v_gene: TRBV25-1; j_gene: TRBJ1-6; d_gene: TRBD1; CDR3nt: TGTGCCAGCAGTGATACGGACAGGGGTTCCCTAAATTCACCCCTCCACTTT; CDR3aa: CASSDTDRGSLNSPLHF
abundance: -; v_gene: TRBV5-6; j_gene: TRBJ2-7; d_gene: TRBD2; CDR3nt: TGTGCCAGCAGCATTGGTGGGGGGGGCGAGCAGTACTTC; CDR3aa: CASSIGGGGEQYF
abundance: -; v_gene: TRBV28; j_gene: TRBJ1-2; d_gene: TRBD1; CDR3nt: TGTGCCATCAATCCCGGGACAGGGTATGGCTACACCTTC; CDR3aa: CAINPGTGYGYTF
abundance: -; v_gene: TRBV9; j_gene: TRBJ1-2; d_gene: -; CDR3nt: TGTGCCAGCAGCACGCGGGGGGAACTCTATGGCTACACCTTC; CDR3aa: CASSTRGELYGYTF
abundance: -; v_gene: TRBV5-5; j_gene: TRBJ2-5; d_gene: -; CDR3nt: TGTGCCAGCAGCTTGAGAGCAAATCTACAAGAGACCCAGTACTTC; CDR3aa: CASSLRANLQETQYF
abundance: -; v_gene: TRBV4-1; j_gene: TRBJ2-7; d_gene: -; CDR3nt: TGTGCCAGCAGCCCCCCGGACAGTACCTACGAGCAGTACTTC; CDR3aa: CASSPPDSTYEQYF
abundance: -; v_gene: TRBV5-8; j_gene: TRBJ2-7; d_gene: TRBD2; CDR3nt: TGTGCCAGCAGCTTTTCCGGGGGGATCTACGAGCAGTACTTC; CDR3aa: CASSFSGGIYEQYF
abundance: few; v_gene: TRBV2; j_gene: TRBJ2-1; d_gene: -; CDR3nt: TGTGCCTGCCGTTGGAGGGACCCCTACAATGAGCAGTTCTTC; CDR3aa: CACRWRDPYNEQFF
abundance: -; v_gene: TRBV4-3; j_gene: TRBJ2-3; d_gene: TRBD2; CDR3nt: TGCGCCAGCAGCCGCCAACTAGCGGTGGACACAGATACGCAGTATTTT; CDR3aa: CASSRQLAVDTDTQYF
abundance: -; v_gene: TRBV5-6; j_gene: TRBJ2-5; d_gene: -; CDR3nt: TGTGCCAGCAGCCCGGGACTCCAAGAGACCCAGTACTTC; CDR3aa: CASSPGLQETQYF
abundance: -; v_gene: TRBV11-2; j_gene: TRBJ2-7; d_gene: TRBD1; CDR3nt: TGTGCCAGCAGGACCGGGACAGGGGCGTTGCTAGCGATACGCGAGCAGTACTTC; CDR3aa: CASRTGTGALLAIREQYF
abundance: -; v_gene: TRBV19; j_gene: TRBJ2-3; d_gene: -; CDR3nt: TGTGCCAGTAGGGCTGCCCCTATGAGGACAGATACGCAGTATTTT; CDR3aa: CASRAAPMRTDTQYF
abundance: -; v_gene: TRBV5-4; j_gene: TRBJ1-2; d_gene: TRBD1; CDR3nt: TGTGCCAGCAGCCCGGATTTACAGGGGGCAGATGGCTACACCTTC; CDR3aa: CASSPDLQGADGYTF
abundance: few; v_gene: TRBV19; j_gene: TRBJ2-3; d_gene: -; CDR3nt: TGTGCCAGTAGCCCTGCCCCTAGGTCCCCGCAGTATTTT; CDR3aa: CASSPAPRSPQYF
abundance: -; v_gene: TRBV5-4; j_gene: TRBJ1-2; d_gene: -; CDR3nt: TGTGCCAGCAGCCCCCGGACTGTGAACTATGGCTACACCTTC; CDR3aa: CASSPRTVNYGYTF
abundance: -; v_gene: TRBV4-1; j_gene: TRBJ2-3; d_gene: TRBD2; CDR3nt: TGCGCCAGCAGCCAGACTAGCGGGGGGGCTACAGATACGCAGTATTTT; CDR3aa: CASSQTSGGATDTQYF
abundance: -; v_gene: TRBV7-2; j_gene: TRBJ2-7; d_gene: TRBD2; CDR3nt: TGTGCCAGCAGCCCGCCTTTAGCCTGGGGACTAGCGAAGGCCTACGAGCAGTACTTC; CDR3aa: CASSPPLAWGLAKAYEQYF
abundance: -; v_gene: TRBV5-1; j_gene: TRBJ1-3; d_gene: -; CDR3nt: TGCGCCAGCAGCTTTTCGTCAATGGCCTCTGGAAACACCATATATTTT; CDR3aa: CASSFSSMASGNTIYF
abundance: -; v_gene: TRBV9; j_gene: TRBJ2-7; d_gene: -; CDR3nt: TGTGCCAGCAGCGTAGAAGGTAGCTCGATCTACGAGCAGTACTTC; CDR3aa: CASSVEGSSIYEQYF
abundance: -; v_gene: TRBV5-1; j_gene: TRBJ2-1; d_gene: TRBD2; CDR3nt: TGCGCCAGCGGGACTAGCGGGACCAATGAGCAGTTCTTC; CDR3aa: CASGTSGTNEQFF
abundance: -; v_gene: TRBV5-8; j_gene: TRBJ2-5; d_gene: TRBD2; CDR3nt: TGTGCCAGCAGCCTAGGGACTAGCGGGAGATCGTTAGAAGAGACCCAGTACTTC; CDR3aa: CASSLGTSGRSLEETQYF
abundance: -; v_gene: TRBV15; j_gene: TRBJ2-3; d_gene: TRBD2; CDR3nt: TGTGCCACCAGCATCACGGGGGGGTTCACAGATACGCAGTATTTT; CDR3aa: CATSITGGFTDTQYF
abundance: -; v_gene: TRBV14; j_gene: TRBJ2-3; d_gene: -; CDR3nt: TGTGCCAGCAGCCTGGAGAGCACAGATACGCAGTATTTT; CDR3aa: CASSLESTDTQYF
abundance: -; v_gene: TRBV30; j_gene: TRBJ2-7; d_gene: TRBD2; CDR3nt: TGTGCCTGGAGTGTAAAGACTAGCGGGAGGGCCCCAGAGTACTTC; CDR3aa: CAWSVKTSGRAPEYF
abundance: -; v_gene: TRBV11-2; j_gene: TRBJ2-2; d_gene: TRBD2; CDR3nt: TGTGCCAGCAGCTTGGCTAGCGGGTTCGGGGAGCTGTTTTTT; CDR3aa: CASSLASGFGELFF
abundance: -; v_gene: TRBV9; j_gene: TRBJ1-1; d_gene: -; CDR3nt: TGTGCCAGCAGCGTAGAGGGGGTGACTGAAGCTTTCTTT; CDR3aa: CASSVEGVTEAFF
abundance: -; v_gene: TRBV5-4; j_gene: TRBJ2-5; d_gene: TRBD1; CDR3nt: TGTGCCAGCAGCTCAGGACAGGGTACTCAAGAGACCCAGTACTTC; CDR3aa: CASSSGQGTQETQYF
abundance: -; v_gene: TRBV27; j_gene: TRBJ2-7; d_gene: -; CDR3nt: TGTGCCAGCAGTTCCCAGGGGCCCTACGAGCAGTACTTC; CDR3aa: CASSSQGPYEQYF
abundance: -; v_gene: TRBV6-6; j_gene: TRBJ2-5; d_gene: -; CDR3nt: TGTGCCAGCAGGCCTCCTAGAGAGACCCAGTACTTC; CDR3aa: CASRPPRETQYF
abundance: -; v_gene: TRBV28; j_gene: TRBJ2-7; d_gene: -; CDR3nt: TGTGCCAGCAGTAGCCCTCGCTTCCTATACTTC; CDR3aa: CASSSPRFLYF
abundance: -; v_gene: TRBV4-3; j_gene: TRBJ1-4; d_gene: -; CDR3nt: TGCGCCAGCAGCCGAGGGACTACAGGGGAAAAACTGTTTTTT; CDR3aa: CASSRGTTGEKLFF
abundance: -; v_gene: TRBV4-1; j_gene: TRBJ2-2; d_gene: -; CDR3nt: TGCGCCAGCAGCCATGCAGGACACAACACCGGGGAGCTGTTTTTT; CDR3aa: CASSHAGHNTGELFF
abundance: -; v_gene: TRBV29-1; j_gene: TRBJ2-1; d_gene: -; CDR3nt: TGCAGCTTTCGGTCAGGGGCCACATACAATGAGCAGTTCTTC; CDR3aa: CSFRSGATYNEQFF
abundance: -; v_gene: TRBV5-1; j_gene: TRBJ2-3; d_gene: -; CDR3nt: TGCGCCAGCAGCTTGAACCGGGGCACAGATACGCAGTATTTT; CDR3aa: CASSLNRGTDTQYF
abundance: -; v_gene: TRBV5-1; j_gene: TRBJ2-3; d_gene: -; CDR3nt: TGCGCCAGCAGCCAACAGGGACGTCGCACAGATACGCAGTATTTT; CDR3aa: CASSQQGRRTDTQYF
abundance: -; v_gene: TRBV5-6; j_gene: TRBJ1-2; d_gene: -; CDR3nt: TGTGCCAGCAGCTTGGTGCTTAGTCTAAATGTCGGCTACACCTTC; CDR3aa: CASSLVLSLNVGYTF
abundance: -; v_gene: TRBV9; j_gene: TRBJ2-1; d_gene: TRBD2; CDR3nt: TGTGCCAGCAGCGTACTAGCGGGAAGCTCCTACAATGAGCAGTTCTTC; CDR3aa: CASSVLAGSSYNEQFF
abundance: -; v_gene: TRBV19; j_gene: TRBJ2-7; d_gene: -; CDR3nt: TGTGCCAGTAGTAGCGACAGATACGAGCAGTACTTC; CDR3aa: CASSSDRYEQYF
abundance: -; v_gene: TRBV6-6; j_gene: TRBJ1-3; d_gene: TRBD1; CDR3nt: TGTGCCAGCAGTTTCGGACAGGGTTCTGGAAACACCATATATTTT; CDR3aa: CASSFGQGSGNTIYF
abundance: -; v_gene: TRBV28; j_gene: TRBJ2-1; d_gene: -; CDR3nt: TGTGCCAGCAGCCCCGCAGCGGCGAGCTCCTACAATGAGCAGTTCTTC; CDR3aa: CASSPAAASSYNEQFF
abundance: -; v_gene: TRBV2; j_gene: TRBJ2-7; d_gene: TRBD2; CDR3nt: TGTGCCAGCAGTATGGGACTAGTTCTCGAGCAGTACTTC; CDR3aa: CASSMGLVLEQYF
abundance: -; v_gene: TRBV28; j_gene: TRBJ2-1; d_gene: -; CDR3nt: TGTGCCAGCAGCCCTTTCGGGGTTGGCAGGGGCAATGAGCAGTTCTTC; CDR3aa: CASSPFGVGRGNEQFF
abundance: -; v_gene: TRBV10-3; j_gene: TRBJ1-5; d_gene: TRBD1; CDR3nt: TGTGCCATCAGTGAATCGAGGGACAGCCATAGCAATCAGCCCCAGCATTTT; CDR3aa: CAISESRDSHSNQPQHF
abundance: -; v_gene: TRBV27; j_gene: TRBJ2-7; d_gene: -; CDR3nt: TGTGCCAGCAGAATACCGGGACACGGGACCTCCTACGAGCAGTACTTC; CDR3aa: CASRIPGHGTSYEQYF
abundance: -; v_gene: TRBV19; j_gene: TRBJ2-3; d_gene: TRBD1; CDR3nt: TGTGCCAGTAGTATGACAGGGCATGGAAGAACAGATACGCAGTATTTT; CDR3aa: CASSMTGHGRTDTQYF
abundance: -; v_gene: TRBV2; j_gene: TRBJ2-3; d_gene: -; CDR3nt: TGTGCCAGAGGCGGACAGGGAGGGGAAGATACGCAGTATTTT; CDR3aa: CARGGQGGEDTQYF
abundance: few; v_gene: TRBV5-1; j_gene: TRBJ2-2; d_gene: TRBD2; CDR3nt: TGCGCCAGCAGCAACGTCGGGACTAGCGGTTCGGAGCTGTTTTTT; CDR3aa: CASSNVGTSGSELFF
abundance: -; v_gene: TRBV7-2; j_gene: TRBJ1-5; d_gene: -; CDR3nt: TGTGCCAGCAGCACCGCATTCAGTGGCAATCAGCCCCAGCATTTT; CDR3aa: CASSTAFSGNQPQHF
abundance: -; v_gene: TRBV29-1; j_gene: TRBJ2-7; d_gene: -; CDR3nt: TGCAGCGTTGAAAGTGTTCAGGGCAACGAGCAGTACTTC; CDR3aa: CSVESVQGNEQYF
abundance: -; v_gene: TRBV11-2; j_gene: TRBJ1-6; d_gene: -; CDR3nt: TGTGCCAGCACCTTGGACAGCCCGACCCTCCACTTT; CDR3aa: CASTLDSPTLHF
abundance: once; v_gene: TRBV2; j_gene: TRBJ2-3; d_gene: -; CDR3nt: TGTGCCAGCAGCCAGGAAAGCACAGATACGCAGTATTTT; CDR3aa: CASSQESTDTQYF